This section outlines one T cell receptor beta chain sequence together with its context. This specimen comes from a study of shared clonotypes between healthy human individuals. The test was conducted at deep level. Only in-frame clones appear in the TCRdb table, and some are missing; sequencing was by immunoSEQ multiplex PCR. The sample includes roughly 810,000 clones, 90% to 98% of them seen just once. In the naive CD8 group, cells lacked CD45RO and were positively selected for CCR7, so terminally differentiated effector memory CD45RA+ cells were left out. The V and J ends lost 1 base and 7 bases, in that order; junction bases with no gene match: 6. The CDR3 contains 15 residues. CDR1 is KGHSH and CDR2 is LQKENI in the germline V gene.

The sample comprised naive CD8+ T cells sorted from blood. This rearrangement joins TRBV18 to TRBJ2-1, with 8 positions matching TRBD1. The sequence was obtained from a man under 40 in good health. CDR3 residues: CASSPRTGKFNEQFF. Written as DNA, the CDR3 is TGTGCCAGCTCACCACGGACAGGGAAGTTTAATGAGCAGTTCTTC.